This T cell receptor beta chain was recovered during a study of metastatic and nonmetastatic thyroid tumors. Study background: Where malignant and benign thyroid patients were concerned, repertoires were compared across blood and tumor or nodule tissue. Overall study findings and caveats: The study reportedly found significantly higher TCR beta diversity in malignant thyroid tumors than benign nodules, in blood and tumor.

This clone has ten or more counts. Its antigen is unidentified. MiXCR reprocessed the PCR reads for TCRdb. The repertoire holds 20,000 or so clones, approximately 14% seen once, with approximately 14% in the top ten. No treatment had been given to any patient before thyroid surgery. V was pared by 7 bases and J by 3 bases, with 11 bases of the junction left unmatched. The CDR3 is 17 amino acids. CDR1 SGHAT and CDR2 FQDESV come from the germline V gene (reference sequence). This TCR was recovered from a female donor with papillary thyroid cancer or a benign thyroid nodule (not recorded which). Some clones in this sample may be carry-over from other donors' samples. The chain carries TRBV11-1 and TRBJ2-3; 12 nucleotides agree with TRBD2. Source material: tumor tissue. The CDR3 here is CASTFRPSGGATDTQYF. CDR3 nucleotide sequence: TGTGCCAGCACCTTCAGACCTAGCGGGGGGGCAACAGATACGCAGTATTTT.